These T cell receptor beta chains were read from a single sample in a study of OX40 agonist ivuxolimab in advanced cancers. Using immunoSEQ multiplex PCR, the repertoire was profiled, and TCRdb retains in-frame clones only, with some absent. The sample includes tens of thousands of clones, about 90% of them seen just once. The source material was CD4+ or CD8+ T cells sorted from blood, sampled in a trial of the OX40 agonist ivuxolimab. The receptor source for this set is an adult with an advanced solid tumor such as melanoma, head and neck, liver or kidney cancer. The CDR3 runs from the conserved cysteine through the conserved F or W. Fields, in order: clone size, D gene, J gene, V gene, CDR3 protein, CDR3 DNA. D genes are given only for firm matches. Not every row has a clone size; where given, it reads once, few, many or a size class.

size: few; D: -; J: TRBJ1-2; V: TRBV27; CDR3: CASSPAVQGRSYTF; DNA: TGTGCCAGCAGCCCCGCGGTTCAGGGGAGGAGCTACACCTTC
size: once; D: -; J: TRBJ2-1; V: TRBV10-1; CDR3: CASSPGANNNEQFF; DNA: TGCGCCAGCAGTCCCGGGGCTAATAACAATGAGCAGTTCTTC
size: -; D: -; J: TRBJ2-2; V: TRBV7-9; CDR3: CASSPAQDHTGELFF; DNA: TGTGCCAGCAGTCCTGCCCAGGATCACACCGGGGAGCTGTTTTTT
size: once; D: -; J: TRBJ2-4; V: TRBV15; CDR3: CATSRGGQDIQYF; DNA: TGTGCCACCAGCAGAGGGGGGCAGGACATTCAGTACTTC
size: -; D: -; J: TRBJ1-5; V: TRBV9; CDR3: CASSVDGGNQPQHF; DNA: TGTGCCAGCAGCGTAGACGGGGGTAACCAGCCCCAGCATTTT
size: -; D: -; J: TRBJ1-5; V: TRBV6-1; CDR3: CASSEITGPQHF; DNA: TGTGCCAGCAGTGAAATTACAGGTCCCCAGCATTTT
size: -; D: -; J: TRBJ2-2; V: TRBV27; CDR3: CASRPSSTRELFF; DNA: TGTGCCAGCAGACCCAGTTCCACCAGGGAGCTGTTTTTT
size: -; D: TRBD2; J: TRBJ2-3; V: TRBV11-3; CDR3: CASSPGGGGFTDTQYF; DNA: TGTGCCAGCTCCCCGGGAGGGGGAGGCTTCACAGATACGCAGTATTTT
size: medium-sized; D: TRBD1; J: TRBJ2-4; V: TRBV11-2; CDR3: CASSPRTGAEKNIQYF; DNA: TGTGCCAGCAGCCCTCGGACAGGGGCCGAGAAAAACATTCAGTACTTC
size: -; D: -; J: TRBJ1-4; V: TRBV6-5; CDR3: CASSYSITLNEKLFF; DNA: TGTGCCAGCAGTTACTCGATTACGTTGAATGAAAAACTGTTTTTT
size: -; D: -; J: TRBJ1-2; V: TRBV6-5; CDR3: CASSLMSGDDYTF; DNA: TGTGCCAGCAGTTTGATGTCAGGGGATGACTACACCTTC
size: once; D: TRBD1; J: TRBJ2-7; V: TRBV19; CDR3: CASSPGTVTEQYF; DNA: TGTGCCAGTAGTCCCGGGACAGTTACGGAGCAGTACTTC
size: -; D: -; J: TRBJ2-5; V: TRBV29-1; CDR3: CSVVQETQYF; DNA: TGCAGCGTTGTCCAAGAGACCCAGTACTTC
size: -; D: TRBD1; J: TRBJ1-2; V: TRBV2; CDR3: CASSEPDRDPKNGYTF; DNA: TGTGCCAGCAGTGAACCTGACAGGGACCCTAAGAATGGCTACACCTTC
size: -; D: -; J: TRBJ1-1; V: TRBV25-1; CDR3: CASSGSEAFF; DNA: TGTGCCAGTTCAGGGTCTGAAGCTTTCTTT
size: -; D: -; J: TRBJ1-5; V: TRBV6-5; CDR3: CASSLGMINQPQHF; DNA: TGTGCCAGCAGTCTGGGGATGATCAATCAGCCCCAGCATTTT
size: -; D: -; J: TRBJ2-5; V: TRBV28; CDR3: CATSLPRGETQYF; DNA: TGTGCCACTTCGTTACCACGGGGTGAGACCCAGTACTTC
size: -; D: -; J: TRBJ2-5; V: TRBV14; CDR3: CASSQEGVETQYF; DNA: TGTGCCAGCAGCCAAGAAGGGGTAGAGACCCAGTACTTC
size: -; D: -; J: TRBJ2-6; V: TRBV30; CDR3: CAWTGFRSSGANVLTF; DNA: TGTGCCTGGACTGGGTTTCGAAGCTCTGGGGCCAACGTCCTGACTTTC
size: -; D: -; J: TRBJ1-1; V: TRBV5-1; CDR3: CASSEGHFEAFF; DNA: TGCGCCAGCAGCGAGGGCCATTTTGAAGCTTTCTTT
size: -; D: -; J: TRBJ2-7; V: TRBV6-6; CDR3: CASSLDMYEQYF; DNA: TGTGCCAGCAGTTTAGACATGTACGAGCAGTACTTC
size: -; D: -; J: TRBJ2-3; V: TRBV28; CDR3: CASSWATGPDTQYF; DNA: TGTGCCAGCAGCTGGGCTACGGGGCCAGATACGCAGTATTTT
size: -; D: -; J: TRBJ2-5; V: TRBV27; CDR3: CASSSHDTGAEGETQYF; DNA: TGTGCCAGCAGTTCCCATGACACGGGGGCTGAGGGGGAGACCCAGTACTTC
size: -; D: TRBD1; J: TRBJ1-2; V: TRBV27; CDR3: CASRRTGAQDGYTF; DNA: TGTGCCAGTCGGAGAACAGGGGCGCAGGATGGCTACACCTTC
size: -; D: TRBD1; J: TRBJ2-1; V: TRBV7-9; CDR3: CASSLAPGQGPNEQFF; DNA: TGTGCCAGCAGCTTAGCTCCGGGACAGGGCCCCAATGAGCAGTTCTTC
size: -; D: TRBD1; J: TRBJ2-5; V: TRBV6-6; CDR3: CASGWTGSPETQYF; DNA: TGTGCCAGCGGTTGGACAGGGTCACCAGAGACCCAGTACTTC
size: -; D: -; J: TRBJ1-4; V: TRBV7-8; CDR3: CASTKGGTQATNEKLFF; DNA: TGTGCCAGCACCAAAGGTGGCACCCAAGCAACTAATGAAAAACTGTTTTTT
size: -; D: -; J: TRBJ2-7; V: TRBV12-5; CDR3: CASAPGNSYEQYF; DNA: TGTGCTAGTGCCCCGGGAAATTCCTACGAGCAGTACTTC
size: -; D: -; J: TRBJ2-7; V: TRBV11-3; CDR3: CASSLAGYYEQYF; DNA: TGTGCCAGCAGCTTAGCGGGTTACTACGAGCAGTACTTC
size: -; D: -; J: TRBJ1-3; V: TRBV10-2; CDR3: CASSDGSDTIYF; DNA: TGCGCCAGCAGTGATGGGTCGGACACCATATATTTT
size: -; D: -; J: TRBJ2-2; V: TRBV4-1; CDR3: CASSRTGSQGNGELFF; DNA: TGCGCCAGCAGCCGTACGGGCTCCCAGGGGAACGGGGAGCTGTTTTTT
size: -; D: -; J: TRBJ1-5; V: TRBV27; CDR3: CASSPSGNQPQHF; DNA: TGTGCCAGCAGTCCCTCAGGGAATCAGCCCCAGCATTTT
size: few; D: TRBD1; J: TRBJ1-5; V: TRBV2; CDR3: CASTSPIGQDQPQHF; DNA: TGTGCCAGCACCTCCCCAATCGGACAGGACCAGCCCCAGCATTTT
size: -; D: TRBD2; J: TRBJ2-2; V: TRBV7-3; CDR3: CASSPGTTGTGELFF; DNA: TGTGCCAGCAGCCCGGGGACTACGGGCACCGGGGAGCTGTTTTTT
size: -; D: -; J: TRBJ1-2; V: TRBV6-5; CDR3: CASSLGEGYTF; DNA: TGTGCCAGCAGTCTGGGGGAGGGCTACACCTTC
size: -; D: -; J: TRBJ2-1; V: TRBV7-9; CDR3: CASSGPGYNEQFF; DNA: TGTGCCAGCAGCGGCCCGGGTTACAATGAGCAGTTCTTC
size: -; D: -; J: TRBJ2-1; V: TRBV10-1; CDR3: CASSDNRPYNEQFF; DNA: TGCGCCAGCAGTGATAACAGGCCTTACAATGAGCAGTTCTTC
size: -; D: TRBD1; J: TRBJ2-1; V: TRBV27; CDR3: CASSLRDRTDNEQFF; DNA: TGTGCCAGCAGTTTAAGGGACAGGACTGACAATGAGCAGTTCTTC
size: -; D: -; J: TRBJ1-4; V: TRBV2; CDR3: CASSGGEATNEKLFF; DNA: TGTGCCAGCAGTGGTGGCGAGGCAACTAATGAAAAACTGTTTTTT
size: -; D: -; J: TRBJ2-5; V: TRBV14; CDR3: CASSRGTQVNSETQYF; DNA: TGTGCCAGCAGCAGAGGGACTCAAGTAAATAGTGAGACCCAGTACTTC
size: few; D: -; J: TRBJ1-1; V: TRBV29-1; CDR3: CSVGGRGLAFF; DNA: TGCAGCGTTGGTGGGCGGGGGCTGGCTTTCTTT
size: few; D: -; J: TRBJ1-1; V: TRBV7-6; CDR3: CASSLELPRAYTEAFF; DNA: TGTGCCAGCAGCTTAGAACTCCCCAGGGCGTACACTGAAGCTTTCTTT
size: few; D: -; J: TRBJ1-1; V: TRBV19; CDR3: CASSIVEGEAFF; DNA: TGTGCCAGTAGTATTGTGGAGGGTGAAGCTTTCTTT
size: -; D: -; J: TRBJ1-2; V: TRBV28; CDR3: CASSSFSLADGYTF; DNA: TGTGCCAGCAGTTCTTTTAGTTTGGCAGACGGCTACACCTTC
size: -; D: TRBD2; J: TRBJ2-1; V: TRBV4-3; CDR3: CASSRPLAGGPSSMLNEQFF; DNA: TGCGCCAGCAGCCGGCCGCTAGCGGGAGGTCCCTCGTCGATGCTCAATGAGCAGTTCTTC
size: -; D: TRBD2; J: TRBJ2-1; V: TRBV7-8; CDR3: CASSTGLAGSYNEQFF; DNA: TGTGCCAGCAGCACCGGACTAGCTGGGTCCTACAATGAGCAGTTCTTC
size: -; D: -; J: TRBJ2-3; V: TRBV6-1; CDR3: CASSEGGWRIDTQYF; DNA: TGTGCCAGCAGTGAAGGTGGATGGAGGATTGATACGCAGTATTTT
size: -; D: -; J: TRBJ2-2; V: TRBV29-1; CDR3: CSVGDFTGELFF; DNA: TGCAGCGTGGGGGATTTTACCGGGGAGCTGTTTTTT
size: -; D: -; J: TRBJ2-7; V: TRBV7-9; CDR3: CASSPRDVSYEQYF; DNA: TGTGCCAGCAGCCCACGGGACGTATCCTACGAGCAGTACTTC
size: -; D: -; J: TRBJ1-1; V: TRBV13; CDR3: CASSSSGTNTEAFF; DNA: TGTGCCAGCAGCTCATCCGGGACAAACACTGAAGCTTTCTTT
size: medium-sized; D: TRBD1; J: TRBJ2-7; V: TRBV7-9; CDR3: CASSPGQDSSYEQYF; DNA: TGTGCCAGCAGCCCTGGACAGGACAGCTCCTACGAGCAGTACTTC
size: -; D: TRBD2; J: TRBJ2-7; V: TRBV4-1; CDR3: CASSLLSGSHGDEQYF; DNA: TGCGCCAGCAGCCTCCTTAGCGGGAGCCACGGGGACGAGCAGTACTTC
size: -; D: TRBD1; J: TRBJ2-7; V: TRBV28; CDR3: CASSRDRYYEQYF; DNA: TGTGCCAGCAGTCGGGACAGATATTACGAGCAGTACTTC
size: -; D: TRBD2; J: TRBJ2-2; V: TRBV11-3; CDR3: CASSAPGLGGAGELFF; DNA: TGTGCCAGCAGCGCTCCGGGACTAGGCGGGGCTGGGGAGCTGTTTTTT
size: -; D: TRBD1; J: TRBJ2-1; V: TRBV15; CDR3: CATTPQGAGNEQFF; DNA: TGTGCCACGACCCCACAGGGGGCAGGGAATGAGCAGTTCTTC
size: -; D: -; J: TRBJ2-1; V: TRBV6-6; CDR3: CASSYGNEQFF; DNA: TGTGCCAGCAGTTATGGCAATGAGCAGTTCTTC
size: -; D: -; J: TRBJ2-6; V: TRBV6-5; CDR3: CASSTRSGANVLTF; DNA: TGTGCCAGCAGTACCAGATCTGGGGCCAACGTCCTGACTTTC
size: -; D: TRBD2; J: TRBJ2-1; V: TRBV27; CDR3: CASSLSAGAYNEQFF; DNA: TGTGCCAGCAGTTTATCAGCGGGAGCCTACAATGAGCAGTTCTTC
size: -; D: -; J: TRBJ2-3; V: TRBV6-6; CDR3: CASSLDPGDTQYF; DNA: TGTGCCAGCAGCCTGGACCCCGGGGATACGCAGTATTTT
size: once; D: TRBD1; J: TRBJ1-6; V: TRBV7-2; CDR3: CASSTRPGQSSYNSPLHF; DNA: TGTGCCAGCAGCACCAGGCCGGGACAGAGCTCCTATAATTCACCCCTCCACTTT